The sequence of this T cell receptor (beta chain) was determined in a study of blood T cell repertoires in COVID-19. Study-level information: There were acute and convalescent COVID-19 samples, and they came from the United States, Italy and Spain. T cells, B-cell-depleted T cells, or PBMCs provided the cDNA or gDNA that served as material.

In the case of this clone: An end of the junction does not agree with germline; a read error may underlie this.

As originally analysed: Reference gene primer amplification gave nucleated cell count estimates. Some clones are missing from TCRdb's copy, which holds only in-frame ones; the method was immunoSEQ multiplex PCR. The DNA gave D and trimming, while V, J and clone size come from that table. The sample lists over 250,000 clones; around nine tenths were seen once. CDR1 is SNHLY, CDR2 FYNNEI, per germline. This CDR3 spans 14 amino acids. What was sequenced was peripheral blood. J is TRBJ1-4 and V is TRBV2, with TRBD1 as a possible D gene (6 bases). The source of this sequence is a woman aged 55-70 years with acute or convalescent COVID-19. In DNA form, the CDR3 reads TGTGCCAGCAGTAACAGGGACACTAATGAAAAGCTGTTTTTT. Translated: CASSNRDTNEKLFF.